The rows below give T cell receptor beta chains drawn from one sample of a study of T cell responses to AZD1222 COVID-19 vaccine. Method: immunoSEQ multiplex PCR; TCRdb's copy keeps in-frame clones and lacks some. The data contain roughly 160,000 clones, roughly 92% of them singletons. Source: peripheral blood, taken on day 0 of AZD1222 vaccination. The receptors were gathered from an adult in good health. Each CDR3 is given with its conserved first and last residue. D genes are given only for firm matches. Rows give clone size only sometimes, using once, few, many, or a class for an expanded clone.

CDR3 protein | CDR3 DNA | J gene | V gene | D gene | clone size
CAWRRDSISGNTIYF | TGTGCCTGGAGACGTGACAGTATCTCTGGAAACACCATATATTTT | TRBJ1-3 | TRBV30 | - | -
CASSHVLVQGADTQYF | TGTGCCAGCAGCCATGTTCTTGTACAGGGGGCAGATACGCAGTATTTT | TRBJ2-3 | TRBV3-1/TRBV3-2 | TRBD1 | -
CASSPRGPINYGYTF | TGTGCCAGCAGTCCGAGGGGACCCATAAACTATGGCTACACCTTC | TRBJ1-2 | TRBV27 | - | once
CAIRTGGLGTEAFF | TGTGCCATCAGGACAGGGGGGTTGGGCACTGAAGCTTTCTTT | TRBJ1-1 | TRBV10-3 | TRBD1 | -
CASSFPATSGLGTQYF | TGTGCCAGCAGCTTCCCTGCTACTAGCGGGTTGGGAACGCAGTATTTT | TRBJ2-3 | TRBV7-3 | TRBD2 | -
CASSLGQSFEQYF | TGTGCCAGCAGCCTGGGACAGTCTTTCGAGCAGTACTTC | TRBJ2-7 | TRBV5-6 | TRBD1 | -
CASRGRGGGRRSEAFF | TGTGCCAGCAGGGGAAGGGGAGGTGGTAGGCGGTCGGAAGCTTTCTTT | TRBJ1-1 | TRBV2 | - | once
CASSSPGRRSGNTIYF | TGTGCCAGCAGCTCCCCGGGGAGGCGCTCTGGAAACACCATATATTTT | TRBJ1-3 | TRBV7-9 | - | once
CASSSRQFYNEQFF | TGTGCCAGCAGTTCTCGACAGTTCTACAATGAGCAGTTCTTC | TRBJ2-1 | TRBV28 | - | -
CASSLSRYEQYF | TGTGCCAGCAGTTTATCACGGTACGAGCAGTACTTC | TRBJ2-7 | TRBV28 | - | few
CASSRKREGALHTEAFF | TGTGCCAGCAGCCGAAAGAGGGAGGGGGCATTGCACACTGAAGCTTTCTTT | TRBJ1-1 | TRBV4-2 | TRBD1 | -
CSASPYLRGGADEQYF | TGCAGTGCTAGTCCCTATCTGAGAGGGGGGGCAGACGAGCAGTACTTC | TRBJ2-7 | TRBV20-1 | - | -
CASSLVRSSYEQYF | TGTGCCAGCAGCCTGGTCAGGTCCTCCTACGAGCAGTACTTC | TRBJ2-7 | TRBV11-2 | - | -
CASSQDRRGSGKNTGELFF | TGTGCCAGCAGCCAAGATAGGAGGGGCAGCGGGAAGAACACCGGGGAGCTGTTTTTT | TRBJ2-2 | TRBV4-2 | TRBD2 | -
CASSSGTGNTIYF | TGTGCCAGCAGTTCAGGGACTGGAAACACCATATATTTT | TRBJ1-3 | TRBV12-3/TRBV12-4 | - | -
CASSPSRRGDTEAFF | TGTGCCAGCAGCCCCTCGAGGCGGGGGGACACTGAAGCTTTCTTT | TRBJ1-1 | TRBV7-9 | - | once
CASKRENYNEQFF | TGTGCCAGTAAACGGGAGAACTACAATGAGCAGTTCTTC | TRBJ2-1 | TRBV19 | - | few
CASGAGPQPQHF | TGTGCCAGCGGCGCGGGGCCTCAGCCCCAGCATTTT | TRBJ1-5 | TRBV12-3/TRBV12-4 | - | once
CASSPLLSNLDRASTDTQYF | TGTGCCAGCTCACCACTACTCTCAAATCTCGACAGGGCCAGCACAGATACGCAGTATTTT | TRBJ2-3 | TRBV18 | TRBD1 | -
CASSLVGGGVTDTQYF | TGTGCCAGCAGCTTAGTTGGCGGGGGGGTAACAGATACGCAGTATTTT | TRBJ2-3 | TRBV11-2 | TRBD2 | -
CASSYLTRTRTYEQYF | TGTGCCAGCAGTTACCTAACACGCACCCGGACCTACGAGCAGTACTTC | TRBJ2-7 | TRBV6-2/TRBV6-3 | - | -
CASSYRTGGAITEAFF | TGTGCCAGCAGTTACCGCACAGGGGGCGCGATCACTGAAGCTTTCTTT | TRBJ1-1 | TRBV6-5 | TRBD1 | -
CATSRTSGATYEQYF | TGTGCCACCAGCCGGACTAGCGGGGCGACCTACGAGCAGTACTTC | TRBJ2-7 | TRBV15 | TRBD2 | -
CASRSQVNSGNTIYF | TGTGCCAGCAGATCTCAGGTCAACTCTGGAAACACCATATATTTT | TRBJ1-3 | TRBV6-5 | - | few
CATSRVDTGRGEQYF | TGTGCCACCAGCAGAGTAGACACAGGGCGAGGAGAGCAGTACTTC | TRBJ2-7 | TRBV15 | - | -
CATSDLNRNYGYTF | TGTGCCACCAGTGATTTGAATCGTAACTATGGCTACACCTTC | TRBJ1-2 | TRBV24-1 | - | -
CASSYAGTGGGGYTF | TGTGCCAGCAGTTACGCGGGGACAGGGGGCGGTGGCTACACCTTC | TRBJ1-2 | TRBV6-5 | TRBD1 | -
CASSKPTDSNTGELFF | TGTGCCAGCAGCAAACCGACAGATTCGAACACCGGGGAGCTGTTTTTT | TRBJ2-2 | TRBV11-2 | - | once
CASSLTTGTGGYNSPLHF | TGTGCCAGCAGCTTGACCACCGGGACAGGGGGTTATAATTCACCCCTCCACTTT | TRBJ1-6 | TRBV5-6 | TRBD1 | -
CASIRDSNQPQHF | TGTGCCAGCATCAGGGATAGCAATCAGCCCCAGCATTTT | TRBJ1-5 | TRBV2 | - | -
CASSKQGVTDTQYF | TGCGCCAGCAGCAAACAGGGCGTCACAGATACGCAGTATTTT | TRBJ2-3 | TRBV5-1 | - | -
CASSLGSFTYNEQFF | TGTGCCAGCAGCTTAGGTAGCTTCACCTACAATGAGCAGTTCTTC | TRBJ2-1 | TRBV7-6 | - | -
CASSVDGYGYTF | TGTGCCAGCAGCGTAGATGGATATGGCTACACCTTC | TRBJ1-2 | TRBV9 | - | once
CASSSQGSARAGELFF | TGCGCCAGCAGCTCTCAAGGGAGCGCTCGAGCCGGGGAGCTGTTTTTT | TRBJ2-2 | TRBV5-1 | - | few
CASSEALAGNRNTQYF | TGTGCCAGCAGTGAAGCGCTAGCGGGGAATCGGAATACGCAGTATTTT | TRBJ2-3 | TRBV6-1 | TRBD2 | -
CASSLHGMEKLFF | TGTGCCAGCAGCCTTCACGGCATGGAAAAACTGTTTTTT | TRBJ1-4 | TRBV5-4 | - | -
CASSPMMNQPQHF | TGTGCCAGCAGCCCAATGATGAATCAGCCCCAGCATTTT | TRBJ1-5 | TRBV2 | - | -
CASSSDRNQPQHF | TGTGCCAGCAGTTCTGACAGAAATCAGCCCCAGCATTTT | TRBJ1-5 | TRBV12-3/TRBV12-4 | - | -
CATSDSTGAETQYF | TGTGCCACCAGTGATTCAACGGGCGCCGAGACCCAGTACTTC | TRBJ2-5 | TRBV24-1 | - | -
CASSEGSSREKLFF | TGTGCCAGCAGTGAAGGTTCTTCCCGTGAAAAACTGTTTTTT | TRBJ1-4 | TRBV2 | - | -
CASSERGQSNQPQHF | TGTGCCAGCAGTGAAAGGGGACAGAGCAATCAGCCCCAGCATTTT | TRBJ1-5 | TRBV2 | TRBD1 | -
CASSTGQGNNEKLFF | TGTGCCAGCAGCACCGGACAGGGGAATAATGAAAAACTGTTTTTT | TRBJ1-4 | TRBV5-4 | TRBD1 | -
CASSLNLGELFF | TGTGCCAGCAGTTTAAATTTGGGGGAGCTGTTTTTT | TRBJ2-2 | TRBV12-3/TRBV12-4 | - | -
CASSDRGTAPGYTF | TGCGCCAGCAGTGACCGCGGGACGGCCCCTGGCTACACCTTC | TRBJ1-2 | TRBV10-1 | - | -
CASSRLGGNQPQHF | TGCGCCAGCAGCCGCTTGGGGGGAAATCAGCCCCAGCATTTT | TRBJ1-5 | TRBV4-1 | - | once